A selection of T cell receptor beta chains follows, all from one sample in a study of chemoradiotherapy in HPV16-positive cancers. The method was immunoSEQ multiplex PCR; TCRdb's version includes in-frame clones alone and lacks a portion of them. The data show some 420 clones, with 88% seen just once and around 7.2% held by the top ten. The sequencing used tumor tissue, collected from a patient who underwent chemoradiotherapy. The receptors shown here come from a human donor with HPV-associated anogenital cancer. The CDR3 runs from the conserved cysteine through the conserved F or W. A D gene is named only where the DNA matches it firmly. Some rows mark clone size as missing; the rest say once, few, many or name a class of expanded clone.

TRBJ1-6	TRBV9	-	-	CASSVDQSVNSPLHF	TGTGCCAGCAGCGTTGACCAGTCGGTTAATTCACCCCTCCACTTT
TRBJ1-2	TRBV10-3	-	-	CAISESMDPYGYTF	TGTGCCATCAGTGAGTCGATGGACCCCTATGGCTACACCTTC
TRBJ2-1	TRBV4-2	-	TRBD2	CASSRQTSGANNEQFF	TGTGCCAGCAGCCGCCAGACTAGCGGGGCCAACAATGAGCAGTTCTTC
TRBJ1-6	TRBV19	-	TRBD1	CASSTWTGNSPLHF	TGTGCCAGTAGTACCTGGACAGGGAATTCACCCCTCCACTTT
TRBJ2-1	TRBV19	-	-	CASSIGLVEYGEQFF	TGTGCCAGTAGTATCGGTCTAGTTGAGTATGGTGAGCAGTTCTTC
TRBJ2-3	TRBV7-3	-	-	CASSPKTGVTDTQYF	TGTGCCAGCAGCCCCAAAACGGGGGTAACAGATACGCAGTATTTT
TRBJ1-1	TRBV2	-	-	CASRPPLQGRAEAFF	TGTGCCAGCAGGCCCCCATTACAGGGAAGGGCTGAAGCTTTCTTT
TRBJ2-1	TRBV7-2	-	TRBD2	CASSSTSGGVDEQFF	TGTGCCAGCAGCTCGACTAGCGGGGGGGTCGATGAGCAGTTCTTC
TRBJ1-5	TRBV28	-	-	CASSFGTRSNQPQHF	TGTGCCAGCAGTTTCGGCACCCGTAGCAATCAGCCCCAGCATTTT
TRBJ1-2	TRBV4-1	-	TRBD1	CASSQMRQGAEGYTF	TGCGCCAGCAGTCAAATGAGACAGGGGGCGGAAGGCTACACCTTC
TRBJ2-2	TRBV5-5	once	TRBD2	CASTPGGFTGELFF	TGTGCCAGCACCCCGGGAGGGTTCACCGGGGAGCTGTTTTTT
TRBJ1-1	TRBV6-1	-	TRBD1	CASSEGGGQGVFF	TGTGCCAGCAGTGAAGGAGGCGGACAGGGCGTTTTCTTT
TRBJ1-5	TRBV21-1	-	-	CASSKIGRGVQPQHF	TGTGCCAGCAGCAAAATCGGACGGGGGGTACAGCCCCAGCATTTT
TRBJ1-5	TRBV15	-	-	CATSKGQFSNQPQHF	TGTGCCACCAGCAAGGGACAATTTAGCAATCAGCCCCAGCATTTT
TRBJ2-1	TRBV7-2	-	-	CASSFGPRQFF	TGTGCCAGCAGCTTCGGGCCAAGGCAGTTCTTC
TRBJ1-2	TRBV28	-	-	CASSLAPIYGYTF	TGTGCCAGCAGCCTTGCCCCTATCTATGGCTACACCTTC
TRBJ1-3	TRBV10-3	-	-	CATTINSGNTIYF	TGTGCCACCACAATTAACTCTGGAAACACCATATATTTT
TRBJ2-1	TRBV7-9	-	-	CASHDTRSYNEQFF	TGTGCCAGCCACGACACACGCTCCTACAATGAGCAGTTCTTC
TRBJ2-3	TRBV5-1	-	TRBD2	CASRPQKTSGGPTDTQYF	TGCGCCAGCAGGCCCCAGAAGACTAGCGGGGGGCCCACAGATACGCAGTATTTT
TRBJ2-6	TRBV7-7	-	-	CASSAEDKCQSRANVLTF	TGTGCCAGCAGCGCCGAGGATAAGTGCCAAAGTCGGGCCAACGTCCTGACTTTC
TRBJ2-5	TRBV4-2	few	TRBD2	CASSQDGTSGGGQETQYF	TGTGCCAGCAGCCAAGACGGGACTAGCGGGGGAGGGCAAGAGACCCAGTACTTC
TRBJ2-1	TRBV7-2	-	-	CASSLDGPINEQFF	TGTGCCAGCAGCTTAGACGGTCCAATCAATGAGCAGTTCTTC
TRBJ2-7	TRBV5-1	-	TRBD1	CASSFGDREQYF	TGCGCCAGCAGCTTCGGGGACAGGGAGCAGTACTTC
TRBJ1-2	TRBV5-5	-	TRBD1	CASSLEQGGYGYTF	TGTGCCAGCAGCTTGGAACAGGGGGGCTATGGCTACACCTTC
TRBJ2-3	TRBV5-6	-	TRBD2	CASSTTWTSGTSTDTQYF	TGTGCCAGCAGCACGACATGGACTAGCGGTACTAGCACAGATACGCAGTATTTT
TRBJ1-2	TRBV10-1	-	-	CASSRARKTYGYTF	TGCGCCAGCAGTAGGGCGCGAAAGACCTATGGCTACACCTTC
TRBJ1-1	TRBV7-2	-	-	CASGVNTEAFF	TGTGCCAGCGGGGTGAACACTGAAGCCTTCTTT
TRBJ1-5	TRBV15	-	-	CATSRESRTTQHF	TGTGCCACCAGCAGAGAGTCCAGGACGACCCAGCATTTT